This record looks at one T cell receptor (beta chain) sequence and its context. Germline V gene lookup returns CDR1 LGHNA and CDR2 YSLEER. The CDR3 is 15 amino acids. Between the trimmed V and J ends, which lost 2 bases and 0 bases, there was a span of 10 bases. This entry comes from a study of technical replicates of blood from a handful of donors. Repertoires were generated with immunoSEQ multiplex PCR, while TCRdb's copy carries only in-frame clones and drops some. The repertoire has tens of thousands of clones, around 90% of them found once; the top ten carry about 5.1%. Sequences were obtained from PBMCs. This TCR was recovered from a human donor in good health. Some clones in this sample may be carry-over from other donors' samples. The chain has TRBV4-3 and TRBJ1-2; D unresolved. The CDR3 DNA reads TGCGCCAGCAGCCAAATGACGGAGACTAACTATGGCTACACCTTC. Its translation is CASSQMTETNYGYTF.